Sequencing of this T cell receptor (beta chain) was carried out in a study of T cells in Graves' hyperthyroidism and ophthalmopathy. The study, taken as a whole, reports: Ophthalmopathy was told apart from stable hyperthyroidism by a 13 V-J model.

Amplified TCR beta CDR3 regions derived from RNA transcripts. The HTBI set primed first-round TCR CDR3 RT-PCR. A single record per CDR3 protein comes from TCRdb applying MiXCR to the multiplex PCR reads. The sample consists of under 350,000 distinct CDR3 sequences, 21% of them appearing once. With respect to this clonotype: Its antigen is as yet unknown.

Hyperthyroidism had been newly diagnosed in patients aged 18 to 65, and its duration was under 2 months. Uncontrolled infection, other autoimmune disease, pregnancy or lactation disqualified patients from enrolment. There are 15 residues in the CDR3. Germline V lookup: CDR1 LGHDT, CDR2 YNNKEL (reference sequence). Trimming removed 0 bases from V and 0 bases from J, with 8 bases in between. The source is a woman between 45 and 60 years old with Graves' hyperthyroidism. The sequencing input was blood. The rearrangement uses TRBV3-1 and TRBJ1-1; no definite D call. The CDR3 DNA follows: TGTGCCAGCAGCCAAGACAAGGTGCTGAACACTGAAGCTTTCTTT. It codes for CASSQDKVLNTEAFF.